The 16 T cell receptor beta chains reported below all come from one sample, sequenced in a study of T cell repertoires in cytomegalovirus infection. MiXCR, run by TCRdb on the reads, gives a single entry per CDR3 protein. The table records 600,000 to 800,000 distinct CDR3 sequences, 20% to 30% of them present only once. Material: CD8+ T cells from PBMCs. These receptors originate from a human donor in good health (CMV status not recorded). Some clones in this sample may be carry-over from other donors' samples.

The J gene is TRBJ1-1, the V gene TRBV4-1; a possible D gene is TRBD1 (5 bases). Germline loops: CDR1 MGHRA, CDR2 YSYEKL. The CDR3 runs to 17 residues. The V end was cut by 1 base, the J end by 5 bases, with 20 bases between. The CDR3 sequence is CASSQVLQGGEGTEAFF. Written as DNA, the CDR3 is TGCGCCAGCAGCCAAGTCCTCCAGGGAGGAGAAGGGACTGAAGCTTTCTTT.

The CDR3 here is CSARDAYEQYF. CDR3 nucleotide sequence: TGCAGCGCCAGGGACGCCTACGAGCAGTACTTC. This sequence joins TRBV20-1 and TRBJ2-7, with D perhaps being TRBD1 or TRBD2 (5 bases each). The CDR3 sequence is 11 residues long. Germline lookup yields CDR1 DFQATT and CDR2 SNEGSKA (reference sequence).

There are a few counts of this clonotype. This chain uses TRBV6-1 with TRBJ1-1; D is undetermined. V was clipped by 6 bases and J by 3 bases, with 14 bases between them. This CDR3 region has 14 residues. Germline values: CDR1 MNHNS, CDR2 SASEGT. The CDR3 protein is CASRASDTYTEAFF. The CDR3 nucleotides are TGTGCCAGCAGAGCCTCCGACACCTACACTGAAGCTTTCTTT.

V is TRBV20-1 and J is TRBJ1-1; D unresolved. Between the trimmed V and J ends, which lost 0 bases and 3 bases, there was a span of 8 bases. This CDR3 region has 13 residues. Germline lookup yields CDR1 DFQATT and CDR2 SNEGSKA (reference sequence). CDR3 nucleotides: TGCAGTGCTAGAGATAGAGAGTACACTGAAGCTTTCTTT. Translating it yields CSARDREYTEAFF.

This clonotype appeared a few times. The chain carries TRBV19 and TRBJ2-6; D gene ambiguous. V shed 6 bases and J shed 15 bases, with 12 bases lying between them. This CDR3 comprises 11 residues. Germline lookup yields CDR1 LNHDA and CDR2 SQIVND (reference sequence). The CDR3 loop reads CASSDGVGLTF. In DNA, the CDR3 is TGTGCCAGTAGCGACGGTGTTGGCCTGACTTTC.

The table lists this clonotype with a count of one. V gene TRBV12-3 or TRBV12-4 combines with J gene TRBJ2-7, with D possibly being TRBD1 or TRBD2 (5 bases each). Between the trimmed V and J ends, which lost 6 bases and 3 bases, there was a span of 18 bases. The CDR3 consists of 15 residues. CDR3 sequence (DNA): TGTGCCAGCAGCCAACCGGGACGGCCATTCTACGAGCAGTACTTC. Its protein is CASSQPGRPFYEQYF.

This clonotype appeared many times. The rearrangement joins TRBV6-2 or TRBV6-3 to TRBJ2-7; D is perhaps TRBD1 (6 bases). V dropped 5 bases and J dropped 3 bases, with 14 bases sitting between them. This CDR3 region has 14 residues. CDR1 and CDR2 (germline): MNHEY, SVGEGT. The CDR3: CASSLDRRNYEQYV. DNA of the CDR3: TGTGCCAGCAGTCTTGACAGGCGAAACTACGAGCAGTACGTC.

Only a few counts were recorded for this clonotype. This chain links TRBV29-1 with TRBJ1-1, with no clear D. Trimming removed 4 bases from V and 7 bases from J, with 7 bases in between. CDR1 and CDR2 from the germline V gene are SQVTM and ANQGSEA. The CDR3 loop spans 10 amino acids. Here the CDR3 reads CSVGLSEAFF. The CDR3 DNA follows: TGCAGCGTTGGTTTGAGTGAAGCTTTCTTT. Filled out from reference TRBV29-1 and TRBJ1-1, the complete variable domain reads SAVISQKPSRDICQRGTSLTIQCQVDSQVTMMFWYRQQPGQSLTLIATANQGSEATYESGFVIDKFPISRPNLTFSTLTVSNMSPEDSSIYLCSVGLSEAFFGQGTRLTVV.

The rearrangement links TRBV28 to TRBJ2-1, with unresolved D. This CDR3 is 11 amino acids long. V was cut by 5 bases and J by 9 bases, with 8 bases left in between. Germline assignment: CDR1 MDHEN and CDR2 SYDVKM. CDR3: CASSHPGEQFF. The DNA of the CDR3 is TGTGCCAGCAGTCACCCCGGTGAGCAGTTCTTC.

This chain connects TRBV25-1 to TRBJ1-5, with TRBD1 matching over 7 bases. The CDR3 runs to 13 residues. Per the germline V gene, CDR1 is MGHDK and CDR2 is SYGVNS. V shed 5 bases, J shed 4 bases, and the junction held 2 bases outside the gene matches. CDR3 region: CASSQTGNQPQHF. The CDR3 coding sequence is TGTGCCAGCAGTCAGACAGGGAATCAGCCCCAGCATTTT.

This clonotype has a handful of counts. The V call is TRBV29-1, the J call TRBJ2-7, with a tentative D call TRBD2 (5 bases). The CDR3 covers 11 residues. From germline, CDR1 is SQVTM and CDR2 ANQGSEA. Trimming took 4 bases from V and 5 from J, leaving 9 bases between them. The CDR3 loop reads CSVGGWDEQYF. CDR3 sequence (DNA): TGCAGCGTTGGAGGGTGGGACGAGCAGTACTTC.

This clonotype was counted a few times. The V gene is TRBV20-1, the J gene TRBJ1-1; 8 bases map to TRBD1. The CDR3 consists of 16 residues. The germline gives CDR1 DFQATT, CDR2 SNEGSKA (reference sequence). Trimming removed 0 bases from V and 5 bases from J; junction bases left unmatched: 11. The CDR3 bases are TGCAGTGCTAGAGATACCGGACAGGGATGGGGGACTGAAGCTTTCTTT. Translated: CSARDTGQGWGTEAFF.

V gene TRBV29-1 combines with J gene TRBJ2-1; 8 bases fit TRBD2. CDR1 and CDR2 (germline): SQVTM, ANQGSEA. Unmatched junction bases numbered 8, after V lost 7 bases and J lost 3 bases. The CDR3 length is 14 residues. Here the CDR3 DNA reads TGCAGCGGCGAAACTAGCGGAGACTACAATGAGCAGTTCTTC. Translated, it gives CSGETSGDYNEQFF.

This clonotype was picked up a small number of times. The gene calls are TRBV6-2 or TRBV6-3 and TRBJ1-5; D unclear. This CDR3 contains 16 residues. Between the trimmed V and J ends, which lost 6 bases and 3 bases, there was a span of 18 bases. The germline V gene encodes CDR1 MNHEY and CDR2 SVGEGT. CDR3 loop: CASRGYPESLNQPQHF. The CDR3 nucleotides read TGTGCCAGCAGGGGTTATCCAGAATCCCTCAATCAGCCCCAGCATTTT.

This clonotype was counted at least ten times. J is TRBJ1-2 and V is TRBV28, with D uncertain. The V and J ends lost 1 base and 4 bases respectively, with 16 bases between them. The CDR3 runs 16 residues. Germline lookup yields CDR1 MDHEN and CDR2 SYDVKM. This chain's CDR3 is CASSLLYRQSSYGYTF. CDR3 DNA sequence: TGTGCCAGCAGTTTATTGTACCGGCAGTCGAGCTATGGCTACACCTTC.

V is TRBV6-2 or TRBV6-3 and J is TRBJ2-7, with 8 bases fitting TRBD2. Germline V gene lookup returns CDR1 MNHEY and CDR2 SVGEGT. The CDR3 consists of 14 residues. The V segment lost 8 bases and the J segment 3 bases; nucleotides outside the gene matches: 9. CDR3 in amino acids: CASYERGSRYEQYF. CDR3 nucleotides: TGTGCCAGCTACGAGCGGGGGTCCCGCTACGAGCAGTACTTC.